This T cell receptor (beta chain) came from a study of blood T cell repertoires in COVID-19. Overall study context: Both acute and convalescent COVID-19 samples were obtained from the United States, Italy and Spain. PBMCs, B-cell-depleted T cells, or T cells were the source of the cDNA or gDNA that made up the material.

The CDR3 consists of 15 residues. The germline V gene encodes CDR1 LGHDT and CDR2 YNNKEL (reference sequence). The V end lost 0 bases, the J end lost 10 bases, and 13 bases lay between the germline ends. Data came from immunoSEQ multiplex PCR; TCRdb stores just in-frame clones and leaves some out. The data show approximately 140,000 clones, around nine tenths seen once. This clonotype was obtained from a man in his fifties with active or convalescent COVID-19. The source material was peripheral blood. V and J are TRBV3-1 (or the pseudogene TRBV3-2) and TRBJ1-6; tentative D call: TRBD1 (5 bases). This CDR3 is CASSQDLGRVSPLHF. CDR3 DNA sequence: TGTGCCAGCAGCCAAGATCTAGGCAGGGTCTCACCCCTCCACTTT.